These T cell receptor beta chains were read from a single sample in a study of T cell responses to AZD1222 COVID-19 vaccine. Some clones are missing from TCRdb's copy, which holds only in-frame ones; the method was immunoSEQ multiplex PCR. Seen here are more than 65,000 clones, less than 85% observed once, and the top ten hold around 25%. This specimen consisted of peripheral blood, obtained 28 days after the second AZD1222 dose. The receptors stem from an adult who received the AZD1222 COVID-19 vaccine. CDR3s include the opening cysteine and the closing phenylalanine or tryptophan. The D gene is left open where the match is weak. Clone size is shown for a subset of rows, as once, few, many or a class of expanded clone.

cdr3_aa cdr3_nt clone_size v_call d_call j_call
CATSRVTSGAYTQYF TGTGCCACCAGCAGAGTCACTAGCGGGGCGTATACGCAGTATTTT - TRBV15 TRBD2 TRBJ2-3
CASSQSRPGNTEAFF TGTGCCAGCAGTCAATCCCGACCAGGGAACACTGAAGCTTTCTTT - TRBV6-6 - TRBJ1-1
CASKGQGSRAFF TGCGCCAGCAAGGGACAGGGGTCAAGAGCTTTCTTT - TRBV10-2 TRBD1 TRBJ1-1
CASSNIAGEQETQYF TGCGCCAGCAGCAACATAGCGGGAGAACAAGAGACCCAGTACTTC - TRBV5-1 TRBD2 TRBJ2-5
CASSFRTGGETQYF TGTGCCAGCAGCTTTCGGACAGGGGGAGAGACCCAGTACTTC once TRBV13 TRBD1 TRBJ2-5
CASRPIQGPNTEAFF TGTGCCAGCAGACCAATACAGGGGCCCAACACTGAAGCTTTCTTT - TRBV27 TRBD1 TRBJ1-1
CASSWTDRGGSGYTF TGTGCCAGTAGTTGGACGGACAGGGGAGGTAGCGGCTACACCTTC once TRBV19 TRBD1 TRBJ1-2
CSASGVLAGERLDTQYF TGCAGTGCTAGTGGGGTGTTAGCGGGAGAGCGTCTGGATACGCAGTATTTT - TRBV20-1 TRBD2 TRBJ2-3
CASSSLTGDQPQHF TGTGCCAGCAGCTCCCTAACAGGGGATCAGCCCCAGCATTTT - TRBV6-5 TRBD1 TRBJ1-5
CASSFVGSRKRYNEQFF TGTGCCAGCAGCTTTGTCGGTAGCCGAAAGCGATACAATGAGCAGTTCTTC - TRBV11-2 - TRBJ2-1
CASSEAAGYDYGYTF TGCGCCAGCAGCGAAGCGGCAGGGTATGACTATGGCTACACCTTC once TRBV5-1 - TRBJ1-2
CASSWTSGSTDTQYF TGTGCCAGCAGTTGGACTAGCGGTAGCACAGATACGCAGTATTTT once TRBV6-5 TRBD2 TRBJ2-3
CASSLQFF TGTGCCAGCAGCTTACAGTTCTTC - TRBV7-9 - TRBJ2-1
CASSAGTSGNQPQHF TGTGCCAGCAGCGCCGGGACATCGGGCAATCAGCCCCAGCATTTT - TRBV6-5 - TRBJ1-5
CATSRDRTSGNTIYF TGTGCCACCAGCAGGGACAGAACCTCTGGAAACACCATATATTTT - TRBV15 - TRBJ1-3
CASSFQQGGTEAFF TGCGCCAGCAGCTTCCAACAGGGGGGCACTGAAGCTTTCTTT - TRBV5-1 TRBD1 TRBJ1-1
CASSITGVQNTEAFF TGTGCCAGTAGTATAACCGGGGTGCAGAACACTGAAGCTTTCTTT - TRBV19 - TRBJ1-1
CASSQESGTSGYNEQFF TGCGCCAGCAGCCAAGAGAGTGGGACTAGCGGTTACAATGAGCAGTTCTTC few TRBV4-1 TRBD2 TRBJ2-1
CASSSDRGGGPGELFF TGTGCCAGTAGTTCGGACAGGGGGGGAGGTCCCGGGGAGCTGTTTTTT - TRBV19 TRBD1 TRBJ2-2
CATKTRYGYTF TGTGCCACTAAGACAAGGTATGGCTACACCTTC - TRBV6-5 - TRBJ1-2